One and the same sample provided the 31 T cell receptor beta chains below, sequenced in a study of beta chain features in type 1 diabetes. TCRB transcripts that were expressed got sequenced, as all of the isolated RNA had been reverse transcribed. Sequencing used immunoSEQ multiplex PCR; TCRdb keeps in-frame clones, though not all of them. The data hold about 150,000 clones, with roughly 8% observed a single time. Sequenced: central memory CD4+ T cells from blood. These receptors all stem from a young man in good health.

The chain carries TRBV15 and TRBJ2-7; TRBD2 matches 7 bases. V dropped 3 bases and J dropped 7; count of bases not matched to a gene: 9. Germline V gives CDR1 LNHNV, CDR2 YYDKDF (reference sequence). The CDR3 extends over 14 amino acids. This chain's CDR3 is CATSRGGTPGEQYF. CDR3 sequence (DNA): TGTGCCACCAGCAGGGGGGGGACCCCTGGGGAGCAGTACTTC.

In its sample, this clone was seen a few times. V is TRBV7-2 and J is TRBJ2-5, with a weak D call TRBD2 (5 bases). With 5 bases removed from V and 1 base from J, the gap between germline ends came to 11 bases. CDR1 is SGHTA and CDR2 is FQGNSA in the germline V gene. There are 14 residues in the CDR3. CDR3 sequence reads: CASSPSGIQETQYF. The CDR3 nucleotides are TGTGCCAGCAGCCCGAGCGGTATCCAAGAGACCCAGTACTTC.

There are a few counts of this clone. This chain links TRBV28 with TRBJ2-5; TRBD2 matches at 14 bases. Germline V gives CDR1 MDHEN, CDR2 SYDVKM. This CDR3 contains 17 residues. After removal of 5 bases from V and 4 bases from J, the junction contained 9 bases not matched to a gene. The chain's CDR3 is CASSEGTSGSLGETQYF. The CDR3, as DNA: TGTGCCAGCAGTGAAGGGACTAGCGGGAGTCTGGGAGAGACCCAGTACTTC.

The chain joins TRBV10-3 to TRBJ2-7; 8 nucleotides match TRBD2. Trimming at V came to 2 bases and at J to 3 bases, leaving 6 bases not matched to a gene. The CDR3 length is 15 residues. CDR1 is ENHRY and CDR2 is SYGVKD in the germline V gene. The CDR3 is CAISEPAGESYEQYF. The CDR3 DNA sequence: TGTGCCATCAGTGAGCCAGCGGGAGAGAGCTACGAGCAGTACTTC.

The sample holds many counts of this clone. J is TRBJ2-5 and V is TRBV4-3, with D possibly being TRBD2 (6 bases). The CDR3 sequence is 16 residues long. Germline V gene data show CDR1 as LGHNA and CDR2 as YSLEER. Trimming cost V 2 bases and J 5 bases, with 18 bases left between them. CDR3 in DNA: TGCGCCAGCAGCCAACTCTATAGCGGACGAAGGGAGACCCAGTACTTC. The encoded protein is CASSQLYSGRRETQYF.

Ten or more counts support this clone. The genes are TRBV28 and TRBJ2-1; D possibly corresponds to TRBD2 (5 bases). Germline V gives CDR1 MDHEN, CDR2 SYDVKM. Trimming pared 3 bases from V and 8 bases from J, leaving 14 bases between. This CDR3 spans 14 amino acids. CDR3 sequence reads: CASSFEGIIDEQFF. CDR3 coding DNA: TGTGCCAGCAGTTTTGAGGGTATCATCGATGAGCAGTTCTTC.

This clone was counted only a few times. The rearrangement links TRBV18 to TRBJ2-5, with D hard to call. Germline V lookup: CDR1 KGHSH, CDR2 LQKENI. V dropped 6 bases and J dropped 5 bases, with 4 bases sitting between them. CDR3 length: 10 amino acids. CDR3 bases: TGTGCCAGCTCTGCGGAGACCCAGTACTTC. Protein product: CASSAETQYF. Variable domain in full (rest from reference TRBV18 and TRBJ2-5): NAGVMQNPRHLVRRRGQEARLRCSPMKGHSHVYWYRQLPEEGLKFMVYLQKENIIDESGMPKERFSAEFPKEGPSILRIQQVVRGDSAAYFCASSAETQYFGPGTRLLVL.

This clone has more than one count but fewer than ten. The J gene is TRBJ1-2, the V gene TRBV6-5; D is uncertain. The germline V gene has CDR1 MNHEY and CDR2 SVGAGI. Trimming removed 3 bases at V and 3 bases at J, with 11 bases between. The CDR3 contains 14 residues. In DNA, the CDR3 is TGTGCCAGCAGTTATCAGATAACCTACTATGGCTACACCTTC. This encodes CASSYQITYYGYTF.

The rearrangement uses TRBV5-1 and TRBJ2-3; 8 bases are shared with TRBD2. V dropped 0 bases and J dropped 4; count of bases not matched to a gene: 4. The CDR3 has 15 residues. Looked up from germline, CDR1 is SGHRS and CDR2 is YFSETQ. CDR3 sequence reads: CASSLVNGRADTQYF. CDR3 in DNA: TGCGCCAGCAGCTTGGTGAACGGGAGGGCAGATACGCAGTATTTT.

The table lists this clone with a few counts. The chain joins TRBV19 to TRBJ2-3, with D perhaps TRBD2 (6 bases). The V gene's germline CDR1 is LNHDA and CDR2 SQIVND (reference sequence). Trimming removed 10 bases from V and 0 bases from J, with 17 bases in between. The CDR3 is made up of 15 amino acids. The CDR3 DNA reads as TGTGCCACCAAACACGGGGACTCTAGCACAGATACGCAGTATTTT. It is translated as CATKHGDSSTDTQYF.

The V call is TRBV7-2, the J call TRBJ1-2; the D gene is possibly TRBD1 (5 bases). V lost 7 bases, J lost 2 bases, and 14 bases lay in between. The CDR3 runs 14 residues. Germline CDR1 is SGHTA and CDR2 is FQGNSA. The CDR3 nucleotides read TGTGCCAGCACCTTGGACCGACAGAACTATGGCTACACCTTC. Encoded protein: CASTLDRQNYGYTF.

V usage is TRBV7-2 and J usage is TRBJ1-5; 8 bases fit TRBD1. The germline V gene has CDR1 SGHTA and CDR2 FQGNSA. V dropped 7 bases and J dropped 1; count of bases not matched to a gene: 12. The CDR3 length is 17 residues. The CDR3 bases are TGTGCCAGCACCCCGACAGGGGCCTCTACCAGCAATCAGCCCCAGCATTTT. Translating it yields CASTPTGASTSNQPQHF.

In this sample, this clone turned up a few times. The J gene is TRBJ2-7, the V gene TRBV5-4; 12 nucleotides align to TRBD2. The CDR3 extends over 16 amino acids. CDR1 is SGHNT and CDR2 is YYREEE in the germline V gene (reference sequence). V dropped 2 bases and J dropped 6; count of bases not matched to a gene: 9. Here the CDR3 reads CASSLLLAGGFIEQYF. CDR3 DNA: TGTGCCAGCAGCTTACTACTAGCGGGAGGTTTTATCGAGCAGTACTTC.

The rearrangement uses TRBV4-3 and TRBJ2-2; tentative D call: TRBD2 (6 bases). The germline CDR1 and CDR2 sequences are LGHNA and YSLEER. The CDR3 is 18 amino acids. V gave up 0 bases and J gave up 7 bases, with 21 bases separating them. CDR3 DNA: TGCGCCAGCAGCCAAGATCATTTGAGGGGAGGCCGCTTCGGGGAGCTGTTTTTT. Its protein product is CASSQDHLRGGRFGELFF.

The chain's CDR3 is CASSLNWAGRGYTF. CDR3 in DNA: TGTGCCAGCAGTTTAAATTGGGCAGGAAGGGGCTACACCTTC. V is TRBV27 and J is TRBJ1-2; D call uncertain. V was pared by 2 bases and J by 8 bases, with 15 bases between. CDR3 length: 14 amino acids. Germline V gene sequence: CDR1 MNHEY, CDR2 SMNVEV (reference sequence).

J is TRBJ1-2 and V is TRBV4-3, with a weak D call TRBD1 (5 bases). Trimming left V 4 bases short and J 7 bases short, with 22 bases between. This CDR3 contains 16 residues. From germline, CDR1 is LGHNA and CDR2 YSLEER. CDR3 amino acids: CASSREPVGASGGYTF. The CDR3 DNA follows: TGCGCCAGCAGCCGAGAGCCGGTTGGGGCCTCGGGTGGCTACACCTTC.

The gene calls are TRBV10-2 and TRBJ2-7; TRBD1 matches 11 bases. This CDR3 is 12 amino acids long. The V gene end was trimmed by 8 bases and the J gene end by 3 bases; junction bases not matched to a gene: 0. CDR1 is WSHSY and CDR2 is SAAADI in the germline V gene. The CDR3 spells CASGTGGYEQYF. In nucleotides, the CDR3 is TGCGCCAGCGGGACAGGGGGCTACGAGCAGTACTTC.

This clone was seen many times. The chain has TRBV28 and TRBJ2-4; D is unresolved. CDR1 and CDR2 from the germline V gene are MDHEN and SYDVKM. The CDR3 covers 15 residues. Trimming cost V 5 bases and J 3 bases, with 14 bases left between them. The CDR3 coding sequence is TGTGCCAGCAGTAAAACCTCAGCAGGCAAAAACATTCAGTACTTC. Residues: CASSKTSAGKNIQYF. Supplemented by reference TRBV28 and TRBJ2-4, the full variable domain reads DVKVTQSSRYLVKRTGEKVFLECVQDMDHENMFWYRQDPGLGLRLIYFSYDVKMKEKGDIPEGYSVSREKKERFSLILESASTNQTSMYLCASSKTSAGKNIQYFGAGTRLSVL.

This clone was seen a few times. The genes are TRBV18 and TRBJ1-3, with D possibly matching TRBD1 (5 bases). The CDR3 is 16 amino acids. The V and J ends lost 2 bases and 2 bases respectively, with 13 bases between them. Germline lookup yields CDR1 KGHSH and CDR2 LQKENI. CDR3 region: CASSPYDSSAGNTIYF. The CDR3 DNA is TGTGCCAGCTCACCATACGACAGTTCGGCTGGAAACACCATATATTTT.

The chain links TRBV2 to TRBJ1-5; no reliable D call. Germline CDR1 reads SNHLY; CDR2 reads FYNNEI. This CDR3 contains 12 residues. Trimming removed 0 bases from V and 7 bases from J, with 4 bases in between. CDR3 in DNA: TGTGCCAGCAGTGAAGCCAGGCAGCCCCAGCATTTT. The encoded protein is CASSEARQPQHF.

In its sample, this clone was seen many times. The junction and the germline gene differ at one end; a read error may be behind it. The V call is TRBV29-1, the J call TRBJ2-7, with unresolved D. The CDR3 length is 13 residues. Germline CDR1 is SQVTM and CDR2 is ANQGSEA. CDR3 DNA sequence: TGCAGCGTCGAAGAGAGTTACTCCTACGAGCAGTACTTC. Translation: CSVEESYSYEQYF.

This clone was seen a few times. The chain carries TRBV28 and TRBJ2-7; D possibly corresponds to TRBD1 (6 bases). This CDR3 region has 16 residues. Germline lookup yields CDR1 MDHEN and CDR2 SYDVKM. Trimming stripped 4 bases from V and 2 bases from J, with 18 bases between. CDR3 in DNA: TGTGCCAGCAGTTCAAACTCGCAGGGGAACCCCTACGAGCAGTACTTC. This gives the protein CASSSNSQGNPYEQYF. Filled out from reference TRBV28 and TRBJ2-7, the complete variable domain reads DVKVTQSSRYLVKRTGEKVFLECVQDMDHENMFWYRQDPGLGLRLIYFSYDVKMKEKGDIPEGYSVSREKKERFSLILESASTNQTSMYLCASSSNSQGNPYEQYFGPGTRLTVT.

This clone was detected only a few times. This chain joins TRBV11-2 and TRBJ2-3; 8 nucleotides line up with TRBD1. The junction had 9 bases not matched to a gene; V was cut back by 5 bases and J by 2 bases. Germline CDR1 reads SGHAT; CDR2 reads FQNNGV. The CDR3 is 16 amino acids. CDR3 bases: TGTGCCAGCAGCGGCCGACAGGGGTTCCCCACAGATACGCAGTATTTT. This codes for CASSGRQGFPTDTQYF.

This chain links TRBV30 with TRBJ1-5, with 7 positions matching TRBD1. Germline CDR1 is GTSNPN and CDR2 is SVGIG (reference sequence). J was trimmed by 11 bases and V by 0 bases; bases with no gene match: 10. The CDR3 is made up of 14 amino acids. CDR3 bases: TGTGCCTGGAGTGTAGGGACAGACTCGTCGGCCCAGCATTTT. The encoded protein is CAWSVGTDSSAQHF.

This clone came up a few times. The chain links TRBV5-5 to TRBJ2-7; weak D call: TRBD2 (6 bases). V shed 4 bases and J shed 1 base, with 15 bases lying between them. The CDR3 spans 15 residues. CDR1 and CDR2 from the germline V gene are SGHKS and YYEKEE (reference sequence). CDR3 DNA sequence: TGTGCCAGCAGCCCCATACCGGGACTTTCCTACGAGCAGTACTTC. As protein: CASSPIPGLSYEQYF.

CDR3 region: CASSLVDRNTGELFF. The CDR3, as DNA: TGTGCCAGCAGTTTAGTTGACAGGAACACCGGGGAGCTGTTTTTT. J is TRBJ2-2 and V is TRBV28; D may be TRBD1 (5 bases). Germline CDR1 MDHEN, CDR2 SYDVKM. The CDR3 spans 15 residues. Trimming removed 2 bases from V and 1 base from J, with 8 bases in between.

This clone was seen a handful of times. The V gene is TRBV7-2, the J gene TRBJ2-1; TRBD2 agrees at 15 bases. The CDR3 runs 14 residues. V was clipped by 5 bases and J by 10 bases; unmatched bases: 3. From germline, CDR1 is SGHTA and CDR2 FQGNSA. DNA of the CDR3: TGTGCCAGCAGCCCTGGACTAGCGGGAGGGGAGCAGTTCTTC. Translating it yields CASSPGLAGGEQFF.

The rearrangement uses TRBV7-2 and TRBJ2-4; D call uncertain. The CDR3 totals 15 residues. Trimming shortened V by 1 base and J by 8 bases, and 15 bases separated the two germline ends. Germline CDR1 is SGHTA and CDR2 is FQGNSA. CDR3 region: CASSLGDTTRDIQYF. The CDR3 coding sequence is TGTGCCAGCAGCTTAGGAGACACGACCCGAGACATTCAGTACTTC.

This clone came up many times. The chain has TRBV28 and TRBJ1-1; TRBD1 matches 10 bases. Germline loops: CDR1 MDHEN, CDR2 SYDVKM. With 8 bases clipped from V and 4 bases from J, the junction kept 7 bases outside the gene matches. CDR3 length: 14 residues. The chain's CDR3 is CASEPTGGFTEAFF. The CDR3 nucleotides are TGTGCCAGCGAACCGACAGGGGGCTTCACTGAAGCTTTCTTT.

This clone appeared many times. The CDR3 loop reads CAWGTGIDSPLHF. The CDR3 DNA sequence: TGTGCCTGGGGTACAGGGATAGATTCACCCCTCCACTTT. The V gene is TRBV30, the J gene TRBJ1-6, with D possibly TRBD1 on 6 matching bases. Between the trimmed V and J ends, which lost 5 bases and 8 bases, there was a span of 13 bases. This CDR3 is built from 13 residues. Germline V CDR1 and CDR2: GTSNPN, SVGIG (reference sequence). Full variable domain (missing parts from reference TRBV30 and TRBJ1-6): SQTIHQWPATLVQPVGSPLSLECTVEGTSNPNLYWYRQAAGRGLQLLFYSVGIGQISSEVPQNLSASRPQDRQFILSSKKLLLSDSGFYLCAWGTGIDSPLHFGNGTRLTVT.

V gene TRBV14 combines with J gene TRBJ2-2, with a tentative D call TRBD2 (6 bases). This CDR3 comprises 17 residues. V shed 0 bases and J shed 0 bases, with 11 bases lying between them. Per germline, CDR1 SGHDN and CDR2 FVKESK. The DNA of the CDR3 is TGTGCCAGCAGCCAAGATCTTGGGGGGTCGAACACCGGGGAGCTGTTTTTT. Translation: CASSQDLGGSNTGELFF. The full variable domain, with the rest looked up from reference TRBV14 and TRBJ2-2, is EAGVTQFPSHSVIEKGQTVTLRCDPISGHDNLYWYRRVMGKEIKFLLHFVKESKQDESGMPNNRFLAERTGGTYSTLKVQPAELEDSGVYFCASSQDLGGSNTGELFFGEGSRLTVL.